The 26 T cell receptor beta chains in this list originate from one sample, sequenced in a study of T cell repertoires in cytomegalovirus infection. From the reads, TCRdb called clonotypes with MiXCR, one entry per CDR3 protein. The profile shows hundreds of thousands of distinct CDR3 sequences, roughly a quarter of them singletons. The sample consisted of CD8+ T cells from PBMCs. Source of these receptors: a human donor in good health (CMV status not recorded). Some clones in this sample may be carry-over from other donors' samples.

The V gene is TRBV12-3 or TRBV12-4, the J gene TRBJ2-7; 8 positions match TRBD1. The junction had 3 bases not matched to a gene; V was cut back by 5 bases and J by 6 bases. This CDR3 is built from 12 residues. The CDR3 DNA follows: TGTGCCAGCAGTACAGGGGGATCCGAGCAGTACGTC. Translation: CASSTGGSEQYV.

The J gene is TRBJ2-1, the V gene TRBV6-6, with D possibly called TRBD1 or TRBD2 (6 bases each). Germline V gene sequence: CDR1 MNHNY, CDR2 SVGAGI (reference sequence). Trimming left V 4 bases short and J 2 bases short, with 12 bases between. This CDR3 region has 15 residues. The CDR3 DNA sequence: TGTGCCAGCAGTTTCGGGGGCGCCACCTACAATGAGCAGTTCTTC. It codes for CASSFGGATYNEQFF.

Worth noting for this clonotype: A much larger clone differs by one base, so this may be a read error. This rearrangement joins TRBV6-1 to TRBJ2-2, with TRBD2 identical over 7 bases. The CDR3 runs 16 residues. Germline assignment: CDR1 MNHNS and CDR2 SASEGT. Trimming cost V 7 bases and J 6 bases; bases outside gene matches: 14. The CDR3 nucleotides read TGTGCCAGCATTGAGCGGATCAGGGCGGGAGCCGGGGAGCTGTTTTTT. Protein product: CASIERIRAGAGELFF.

This clonotype was seen a handful of times. The J gene is TRBJ2-1, the V gene TRBV6-2 or TRBV6-3; D is possibly TRBD2 (5 bases). The CDR3 has 13 amino acids. The germline V and J ends were trimmed by 3 bases and 5 bases, with 8 bases remaining between them. Germline CDR1 is MNHEY and CDR2 is SVGEGT. The DNA of the CDR3 is TGTGCCAGCAGTTATTGGGAGAACAATGAGCAGTTCTTC. This encodes CASSYWENNEQFF.

The chain employs TRBV7-4 and TRBJ1-2; TRBD1 matches at 9 bases. This CDR3 comprises 15 residues. Germline CDR1 and CDR2: SGHVT and SQSDAQ. V was pared by 3 bases and J by 0 bases, with 2 bases of the junction left unmatched. The CDR3: CASSFGTGPNYGYTF. The CDR3 DNA follows: TGTGCCAGCAGCTTCGGGACAGGGCCTAACTATGGCTACACCTTC. Variable domain in full (rest from reference TRBV7-4 and TRBJ1-2): GAGVSQSPRYKVAKRGRDVALRCDSISGHVTLYWYRQTLGQGSEVLTYSQSDAQRDKSGRPSGRFSAERPERSVSTLKIQRTEQGDSAVYLCASSFGTGPNYGYTFGSGTRLTVV.

This clonotype was observed at least ten times. The chain couples TRBV14 to TRBJ2-5; D not certain. The CDR3 extends over 11 amino acids. Germline V gives CDR1 SGHDN, CDR2 FVKESK. Trimming pared 1 base from V and 5 bases from J, leaving 2 bases between. This CDR3 reads CASSQVETQYF. The CDR3 bases are TGTGCCAGCAGCCAAGTTGAGACCCAGTACTTC.

This clonotype was observed a single time. This chain connects TRBV12-3 or TRBV12-4 to TRBJ2-2; D unclear. The CDR3 covers 15 residues. Trimming took off 3 bases at V and 3 bases at J, with 11 bases between the two ends. The CDR3 is CASSFVIWDTGELFF. Written as DNA, the CDR3 is TGTGCCAGCAGTTTCGTGATTTGGGACACCGGGGAGCTGTTTTTT.

The CDR3 reads CAITGTPGGYTF. The CDR3 coding sequence is TGTGCCATTACCGGGACCCCGGGAGGCTACACCTTC. The genes are TRBV10-3 and TRBJ1-2, with D possibly being TRBD1 (5 bases). This CDR3 spans 12 amino acids. V was shortened by 9 bases and J by 8 bases, with 16 bases between the two germline ends. From germline, CDR1 is ENHRY and CDR2 SYGVKD.

The chain carries TRBV7-6 and TRBJ2-7, with D maybe TRBD1 (5 bases). Germline values: CDR1 SGHVS, CDR2 FNYEAQ. The CDR3 runs to 13 residues. V was shortened by 6 bases and J by 2 bases, with 11 bases between the two germline ends. CDR3 sequence: CASRDDSTYEQYF. The CDR3 DNA sequence: TGTGCCAGCAGAGACGACAGCACCTACGAGCAGTACTTC.

The V and J genes are TRBV28 and TRBJ1-2; TRBD1 aligns across 8 bases. Per the germline V gene, CDR1 is MDHEN and CDR2 is SYDVKM. Trimming at V came to 6 bases and at J to 8 bases, leaving 11 bases not matched to a gene. The CDR3 is 14 residues long. This chain's CDR3 is CASRTGQGRRGYTF. The CDR3 coding sequence is TGTGCCAGCAGGACTGGACAGGGCCGGAGGGGCTACACCTTC.

Turning to this clonotype: One end of the junction is discordant with germline, which a read error may explain. This sequence joins TRBV7-2 and TRBJ2-7; no definite D call. The CDR3 contains 13 residues. Germline CDR1 SGHTA, CDR2 FQGNSA. The CDR3 loop is CARSLIFRDEQYF. The CDR3 DNA is TGTGCCAGGAGCTTAATCTTTAGGGACGAGCAGTACTTC. Looking up the rest from reference TRBV7-2 and TRBJ2-7 gives the full variable domain: GAGVSQSPSNKVTEKGKDVELRCDPISGHTALYWYRQSLGQGLEFLIYFQGNSAPDKSGLPSDRFSAERTGGSVSTLTIQRTQQEDSAVYLCARSLIFRDEQYFGPGTRLTVT.

At least ten counts were recorded for this clonotype. The V call is TRBV7-9, the J call TRBJ2-1; the D gene could be TRBD1 or TRBD2 (5 bases each). V was shortened by 6 bases and J by 1 base, with 10 bases between the two germline ends. This CDR3 contains 14 residues. Germline values: CDR1 SEHNR, CDR2 FQNEAQ (reference sequence). CDR3 nucleotides: TGTGCCAGCAGGCCGGGACGGTCCTACAATGAGCAGTTCTTC. Encoded protein: CASRPGRSYNEQFF.

V and J are TRBV23-1 and TRBJ1-5; TRBD1 is a possible D gene (6 bases). TRBV23-1 is an ORF; its function is uncertain. The CDR3 is 15 amino acids. The germline V and J ends were trimmed by 8 bases and 1 base, with 15 bases remaining between them. Written as DNA, the CDR3 is TGCGCCAGCCGGAAGGGGGGAAGAAGCAATCAGCCCCAGCATTTT. This gives the protein CASRKGGRSNQPQHF.

This clonotype has a count of ten or more. At one end, the junction sequence differs from germline, possibly due to a read error. The rearrangement joins TRBV7-8 to TRBJ2-2; the D gene could be TRBD1 or TRBD2 (6 bases each). Looked up from germline, CDR1 is SGHVS and CDR2 is FQNEAQ. This CDR3 spans 21 amino acids. The DNA for the CDR3 is TGTGCCAGCAGTTACAGGGTCGAGCAGGACTATGCGTCGCACGGCACCTGGGAGCTGTTTTTT. This translates into CASSYRVEQDYASHGTWELFF.

This clonotype has just a few counts. The rearrangement links TRBV15 to TRBJ2-3; tentatively, D is TRBD2 (7 bases). The CDR3 runs 17 residues. With 7 bases removed from V and 2 bases from J, the gap between germline ends came to 22 bases. CDR1 is LNHNV and CDR2 is YYDKDF in the germline V gene (reference sequence). The CDR3 region is CATNTRAGGGHTDTQYF. As DNA, the CDR3 is TGTGCCACCAACACCCGAGCAGGCGGGGGCCACACAGATACGCAGTATTTT. The complete variable domain, with remaining parts taken from reference TRBV15 and TRBJ2-3, reads DAMVIQNPRYQVTQFGKPVTLSCSQTLNHNVMYWYQQKSSQAPKLLFHYYDKDFNNEADTPDNFQSRRPNTSFCFLDIRSPGLGDTAMYLCATNTRAGGGHTDTQYFGPGTRLTVL.

Details on this clonotype: At one end the junction does not follow the germline gene, possibly because of a read error. The rearrangement uses TRBV11-1 and TRBJ1-2, with TRBD1 identical over 7 bases. The germline CDR1 and CDR2 sequences are SGHAT and FQDESV (reference sequence). CDR3 length: 14 residues. As DNA, the CDR3 is TGTACCAGCAGCCCCGGGACAGTCTCCTATGGCTACACCTTC. Amino acid sequence: CTSSPGTVSYGYTF.

In this sample, this clonotype turned up once. This CDR3 reads CASRSNPNTEAFF. The CDR3 nucleotides read TGCGCCAGCAGGAGCAACCCGAACACTGAAGCTTTCTTT. The chain carries TRBV5-1 and TRBJ1-1; D call uncertain. CDR1 is SGHRS, CDR2 YFSETQ, per germline. Trimming cost V 5 bases and J 1 base, with 9 bases left between them. The CDR3 loop spans 13 amino acids.

V usage is TRBV9 and J usage is TRBJ2-3, with D hard to call. Trimming took off 3 bases at V and 9 bases at J, with 14 bases between the two ends. The CDR3 is 13 residues long. The germline gives CDR1 SGDLS, CDR2 YYNGEE. Here the CDR3 reads CASSATDSSTQYF. CDR3 sequence (DNA): TGTGCCAGCAGCGCTACCGACTCCTCGACGCAGTATTTT.

Of note for this clonotype: A read error may explain this, as a much larger clone is one base away. V and J are TRBV20-1 and TRBJ1-1; unclear D gene. Germline V gene sequence: CDR1 DFQATT, CDR2 SNEGSKA (reference sequence). V was trimmed by 6 bases and J by 3 bases, leaving 8 bases between them. This CDR3 region has 11 residues. The CDR3 region is CSAGLDTEAFF. The CDR3 region has the DNA TGCAGTGCCGGTCTTGACACTGAAGCTTTCTTT.

A few counts support this clonotype. The chain recombines TRBV9 with TRBJ2-7, with 9 positions matching TRBD1. The CDR3 length is 14 residues. The junction had 4 bases not matched to a gene; V was cut back by 3 bases and J by 3 bases. Germline assignment: CDR1 SGDLS and CDR2 YYNGEE. The CDR3 DNA is TGTGCCAGCAGCGGGGACAGGGTAAACTACGAGCAGTACTTC. Its translation is CASSGDRVNYEQYF.

The CDR3 loop is CSARPGGYEKLFF. The CDR3 nucleotides read TGCAGTGCTAGACCCGGGGGATATGAAAAACTGTTTTTT. This rearrangement joins TRBV20-1 to TRBJ1-4; D possibly corresponds to TRBD1 (5 bases). This CDR3 contains 13 residues. From germline, CDR1 is DFQATT and CDR2 SNEGSKA (reference sequence). V lost 2 bases, J lost 6 bases, and 10 bases lay in between.

CDR3 bases: TGTGCCAGCACCACCCGGAGCTCCTACAATGAGCAGTTCTTC. It translates to CASTTRSSYNEQFF. V gene TRBV28 combines with J gene TRBJ2-1, with no clear D. The germline CDR1 and CDR2 sequences are MDHEN and SYDVKM. V was clipped by 7 bases and J by 0 bases, with 10 bases between them. The CDR3 runs 14 residues. Complete variable domain (other parts from reference TRBV28 and TRBJ2-1): DVKVTQSSRYLVKRTGEKVFLECVQDMDHENMFWYRQDPGLGLRLIYFSYDVKMKEKGDIPEGYSVSREKKERFSLILESASTNQTSMYLCASTTRSSYNEQFFGPGTRLTVL.

CDR3 DNA sequence: TGTGCCATCAGCTCCCGGGACAGGGGATACACTGAAGCTTTCTTT. Translated, it gives CAISSRDRGYTEAFF. This chain joins TRBV10-3 and TRBJ1-1; the match to TRBD1 covers 10 bases. Losses at the gene ends were 6 bases for V and 3 bases for J; bases not matched to a gene: 7. Germline V gene lookup returns CDR1 ENHRY and CDR2 SYGVKD. This CDR3 has 15 amino acids.

The chain links TRBV12-5 to TRBJ1-2; D unclear. The CDR3 has 13 amino acids. Trimming removed 4 bases from V and 8 bases from J, with 14 bases in between. Germline assignment: CDR1 LGHNT and CDR2 FRNRAP. The CDR3 bases are TGTGCTAGTGGTTCGCCCGGGGTAGAGGGCTACACCTTC. As protein: CASGSPGVEGYTF.

This clonotype was counted at least ten times. The V gene is TRBV7-9, the J gene TRBJ1-2; D unresolved. The ends were cut back, 5 bases at V and 4 bases at J, with 11 bases in the middle. Germline CDR1 is SEHNR and CDR2 is FQNEAQ (reference sequence). The CDR3 covers 13 residues. This CDR3 is CASSPGRTYGYTF. DNA for the CDR3: TGTGCCAGCAGCCCAGGACGGACCTATGGCTACACCTTC.

This clonotype was seen many times. The chain links TRBV6-5 to TRBJ1-2; D remains ambiguous. From germline, CDR1 is MNHEY and CDR2 SVGAGI. The CDR3 is 14 amino acids. Trimming stripped 5 bases from V and 0 bases from J, with 10 bases between. Written as DNA, the CDR3 is TGTGCCAGCAGTCTTTCGACAACTAACTATGGCTACACCTTC. Encoded protein: CASSLSTTNYGYTF.